These T cell receptor beta chains were read from a single sample in a study of T cells in Graves' hyperthyroidism and ophthalmopathy. TCRdb ran MiXCR on the multiplex PCR reads and lists one entry per CDR3 protein. Here the sample spans about 360,000 distinct CDR3 sequences, 15% to 18% being singletons. The sequenced sample was blood. Receptor source: a woman between 18 and 30 years old with Graves' hyperthyroidism that later progressed to Graves' ophthalmopathy. The CDR3 runs from the conserved cysteine through the conserved F or W. The D gene is left open where the match is weak. The size field is filled for only some rows; it gives once, few, many or a size class.

v_gene	j_gene	d_gene	abundance	CDR3aa	CDR3nt
TRBV9	TRBJ2-2	TRBD2	few	CASSVVHSGSETGELFF	TGTGCCAGCAGCGTAGTTCATAGCGGGTCAGAAACCGGGGAGCTGTTTTTT
TRBV7-3	TRBJ2-1	TRBD1	many	CASSPRPGTGYNEQFF	TGTGCCAGCAGCCCTCGTCCGGGGACAGGCTACAATGAGCAGTTCTTC
TRBV9	TRBJ2-1	.	few	CASSVEPLSDEQFF	TGTGCCAGCAGCGTAGAACCGCTCAGCGATGAGCAGTTCTTC
TRBV11-2	TRBJ1-1	TRBD1	many	CARQGVNTEAFF	TGTGCCAGACAGGGGGTGAACACTGAAGCTTTCTTT
TRBV28	TRBJ2-3	.	many	CASMDAGRSTDTQYF	TGTGCCAGCATGGATGCGGGGCGTAGCACAGATACGCAGTATTTT
TRBV6-9	TRBJ1-1	.	.	CASSLGPSGTEAFF	TGTGCCAGCAGTTTGGGACCGTCAGGCACTGAAGCTTTCTTT
TRBV15	TRBJ1-5	TRBD1	many	CATSRVGTGRSNQPQHF	TGTGCCACCAGCAGAGTCGGGACAGGGCGTAGCAATCAGCCCCAGCATTTT
TRBV2	TRBJ2-7	TRBD1	many	CASTGGSYEQYF	TGTGCCAGCACAGGGGGCTCCTACGAGCAGTACTTC
TRBV28	TRBJ1-5	.	many	CASSQGTRHQPQHF	TGTGCCAGCAGCCAGGGGACGCGGCATCAGCCCCAGCATTTT
TRBV6-2/TRBV6-3	TRBJ2-1	.	few	CASSAGTEQFF	TGTGCCAGCTCGGCAGGGACTGAGCAGTTCTTC
TRBV6-1	TRBJ2-7	TRBD2	many	CASSWESERDNYEQYF	TGTGCCAGCAGTTGGGAGAGCGAGCGGGATAACTACGAGCAGTACTTC
TRBV6-1	TRBJ2-5	.	.	CASSPHTGAETQYF	TGTGCCAGCAGTCCACATACGGGCGCAGAGACCCAGTACTTC
TRBV5-1	TRBJ1-4	.	many	CASSYDGTTNEKLFF	TGCGCCAGCAGCTACGACGGAACAACTAATGAAAAACTGTTTTTT
TRBV6-4	TRBJ2-3	.	many	CASSDSRDTDTQYF	TGTGCCAGCAGTGACTCGCGGGACACAGATACGCAGTATTTT
TRBV7-2	TRBJ2-7	TRBD2	many	CASSLGVTSGHEQYF	TGTGCCAGCAGCTTAGGAGTGACTAGCGGGCACGAGCAGTACTTC
TRBV3-1	TRBJ1-1	.	many	CASSQDGGGNTEAFF	TGTGCCAGCAGCCAAGACGGGGGGGGAAACACTGAAGCTTTCTTT
TRBV20-1	TRBJ2-1	TRBD2	many	CSAGGLAARLYNEQFF	TGCAGTGCTGGGGGACTAGCGGCCCGACTCTACAATGAGCAGTTCTTC
TRBV7-9	TRBJ2-1	TRBD2	many	CASSLAQNSGRNNEQFF	TGTGCCAGCAGCTTAGCGCAGAATAGCGGGAGGAACAATGAGCAGTTCTTC
TRBV7-9	TRBJ2-7	TRBD2	few	CASSFMGGSSDEQYF	TGTGCCAGCAGCTTCATGGGCGGGAGTTCCGACGAGCAGTACTTC
TRBV28	TRBJ2-7	.	.	CASPSVMWSTEQYF	TGTGCCAGCCCTTCTGTAATGTGGAGTACCGAGCAGTACTTC
TRBV5-1	TRBJ2-2	.	few	CASSLWGRGAPTGELFF	TGCGCCAGCTCCCTGTGGGGCAGGGGAGCGCCAACGGGGGAGCTGTTTTTT
TRBV9	TRBJ2-5	TRBD1	.	CASSQTGAQETQYF	TGTGCCAGCAGCCAGACAGGGGCCCAAGAGACCCAGTACTTC
TRBV7-3	TRBJ2-3	TRBD1	few	CASSLLGRGSTDTQYF	TGTGCCAGCAGCTTACTGGGCAGGGGGAGCACAGATACGCAGTATTTT
TRBV7-9	TRBJ2-1	TRBD2	.	CASSLGLVPSNEQFF	TGTGCCAGCAGCTTGGGACTAGTTCCCTCCAATGAGCAGTTCTTC
TRBV20-1	TRBJ2-5	.	few	CSARAGRIRETQYF	TGCAGTGCTAGAGCGGGGAGGATCAGAGAGACCCAGTACTTC
TRBV2	TRBJ2-3	TRBD1	many	CASSYQGQVTDTQYF	TGTGCCAGCAGTTACCAGGGACAGGTCACAGATACGCAGTATTTT
TRBV6-9	TRBJ2-7	TRBD1	many	CASRYSGTGSYEQYF	TGTGCCAGCAGGTATTCCGGGACAGGGTCCTACGAGCAGTACTTC
TRBV10-1	TRBJ2-3	TRBD2	many	CASSSGASTDTQYF	TGCGCCAGCAGTAGCGGGGCTAGCACAGATACGCAGTATTTT
TRBV5-1	TRBJ1-4	.	few	CASSLDRYNEKLFF	TGCGCCAGCAGCCTGGACCGATATAATGAAAAACTGTTTTTT
TRBV9	TRBJ1-2	.	few	CASSVGGGDGYTF	TGTGCCAGCAGCGTCGGGGGGGGCGATGGCTACACCTTC
TRBV7-2	TRBJ1-1	.	.	CASSSPRGSTEAFF	TGTGCCAGCAGCTCCCCACGGGGGAGCACTGAAGCTTTCTTT
TRBV20-1	TRBJ2-3	.	.	CSARRPTDTQYF	TGCAGTGCTAGAAGACCCACAGATACGCAGTATTTT
TRBV27	TRBJ2-2	TRBD1	.	CASWDRANTGELFF	TGTGCCAGCTGGGACAGGGCGAACACCGGGGAGCTGTTTTTT
TRBV4-1	TRBJ2-7	.	many	CASSQEYGLSSYEQYF	TGCGCCAGCAGCCAAGAGTATGGCCTCAGCTCCTACGAGCAGTACTTC
TRBV3-1	TRBJ2-3	TRBD2	many	CASSQDPYFAGGPGTDTQYF	TGTGCCAGCAGCCAAGATCCCTATTTTGCGGGAGGGCCCGGCACAGATACGCAGTATTTT
TRBV5-1	TRBJ2-3	.	few	CASSSGVSTDTQYF	TGCGCCAGCAGTAGCGGAGTTAGCACAGATACGCAGTATTTT
TRBV28	TRBJ1-1	.	many	CASTMGSEAFF	TGTGCCAGCACCATGGGGAGCGAAGCTTTCTTT
TRBV4-1	TRBJ2-3	TRBD1	few	CASSQDQGADTQYF	TGCGCCAGCAGCCAAGACCAGGGGGCAGATACGCAGTATTTT
TRBV20-1	TRBJ2-1	TRBD2	.	CSALSGASGKKHSSSYNEQFF	TGCAGTGCACTTTCAGGGGCTAGCGGGAAGAAACACTCGAGTTCCTACAATGAGCAGTTCTTC
TRBV6-1	TRBJ2-7	TRBD2	few	CASSPRLADTGEQYF	TGTGCCAGCAGCCCAAGACTAGCGGATACCGGCGAGCAGTACTTC
TRBV9	TRBJ1-6	.	.	CASSVEGSNSPLHF	TGTGCCAGCAGCGTAGAGGGTAGTAATTCACCCCTCCACTTT
TRBV28	TRBJ2-3	.	many	CASSLRGSADTQYF	TGTGCCAGCAGTTTACGGGGTAGCGCAGATACGCAGTATTTT
TRBV27	TRBJ2-3	TRBD2	many	CASSPLAGALTLLDTQYF	TGTGCCAGCAGTCCGCTAGCGGGAGCCTTGACCCTGTTGGATACGCAGTATTTT
TRBV27	TRBJ2-2	.	.	CASRFPGRSQGGNTGELFF	TGTGCCAGCAGATTTCCCGGGCGTTCTCAGGGAGGGAACACCGGGGAGCTGTTTTTT
TRBV28	TRBJ1-3	.	many	CASSFPGSSGNTIYF	TGTGCCAGCAGTTTTCCGGGTTCGTCTGGAAACACCATATATTTT
TRBV28	TRBJ2-1	TRBD2	many	CASSLAGGLNEQFF	TGCGCCAGCAGCCTAGCGGGAGGGCTCAATGAGCAGTTCTTC
TRBV2	TRBJ2-1	TRBD1	.	CASSVQGAGREQFF	TGTGCCAGCAGTGTCCAGGGGGCGGGACGCGAGCAGTTCTTC
TRBV6-1	TRBJ2-7	.	many	CASSRLPRLTYEQYF	TGTGCCAGCAGTCGGCTACCGAGGCTGACCTACGAGCAGTACTTC
TRBV27	TRBJ2-5	.	many	CASSLPNQETQYF	TGTGCCAGCAGTCTTCCCAACCAAGAGACCCAGTACTTC